Sequencing of this T cell receptor beta chain was carried out in a study of shared clonotypes between healthy human individuals. Generated by immunoSEQ multiplex PCR, the TCRdb table keeps only in-frame clones and is missing some. This sample has fewer than 600,000 clones; 79% occur once, and the top ten carry about an eighth. CDR3 length: 14 amino acids. After removal of 7 bases from V and 7 bases from J, the junction contained 6 bases not matched to a gene. Germline CDR1 is MGHDK and CDR2 is SYGVNS. This sequence was found in a middle-aged woman in good health. Some clones in this sample may be carry-over from other donors' samples. This rearrangement joins TRBV25-1 to TRBJ2-3; 12 bases match TRBD2. The specimen was PBMCs. The CDR3 DNA follows: TGTGCCAGCACGACTAGCGGGAGATCACATACGCAGTATTTT. It specifies CASTTSGRSHTQYF.